The next 14 T cell receptor beta chains were all read from a single sample in a study of T cells in Graves' hyperthyroidism and ophthalmopathy. RNA transcripts yielded amplified TCR beta CDR3 regions. First-round RT-PCR targeting the TCR CDR3 was performed with the HTBI primer set. TCRdb re-derived calls from the multiplex PCR reads in MiXCR, one entry per CDR3 protein. Here the sample spans about 350,000 distinct CDR3 sequences, approximately 16% being singletons. What was sequenced was blood. The receptors stem from a woman in her sixties or seventies with Graves' ophthalmopathy.

Ten or more counts support this clonotype. The rearrangement joins TRBV20-1 to TRBJ1-2; possibly TRBD1 for D (5 bases). CDR3 length: 14 residues. Germline V gene sequence: CDR1 DFQATT, CDR2 SNEGSKA (reference sequence). The V end lost 6 bases, the J end lost 2 bases, and 16 bases lay between the germline ends. This chain's CDR3 is CSASGLGGNYGYTF. The CDR3 region has the DNA TGCAGTGCCTCTGGGCTGGGGGGGAACTATGGCTACACCTTC.

There are many counts of this clonotype. This chain uses TRBV24-1 with TRBJ2-1; a weak D match, TRBD1 (5 bases). The germline CDR1 and CDR2 sequences are KGHDR and SFDVKD. The V end lost 3 bases, the J end lost 12 bases, and 23 bases lay between the germline ends. The CDR3 runs to 16 residues. This chain's CDR3 is CATSDPPQDPQGGQFF. In DNA form, the CDR3 reads TGTGCCACCAGTGATCCTCCCCAGGACCCTCAGGGCGGGCAGTTCTTC.

This clonotype occurred many times. The V call is TRBV30, the J call TRBJ2-1; TRBD1 matches at 10 bases. This CDR3 is 14 amino acids long. V lost 3 bases and J lost 8; bases outside the gene matches: 7. CDR1 and CDR2 (germline): GTSNPN, SVGIG (reference sequence). The CDR3 DNA is TGTGCCTGGAGGGGACAGGGGCGCCTTTATGAGCAGTTCTTC. Its translation is CAWRGQGRLYEQFF.

This clonotype appeared many times. This chain uses TRBV6-5 with TRBJ1-2; weak D call: TRBD1 (5 bases). Trimming left V 0 bases short and J 2 bases short, with 16 bases between. CDR3 length: 17 amino acids. The germline V gene encodes CDR1 MNHEY and CDR2 SVGAGI. The CDR3 loop reads CASSYSRDHGGNYGYTF. CDR3 coding DNA: TGTGCCAGCAGTTACTCCCGGGACCACGGTGGAAACTATGGCTACACCTTC.

This clonotype has a count of ten or more. This sequence joins TRBV2 and TRBJ2-3; 7 nucleotides line up with TRBD2. This CDR3 is 16 amino acids long. The germline CDR1 and CDR2 sequences are SNHLY and FYNNEI. The ends lost 3 bases at V and 0 bases at J; junction bases unmatched: 6. The CDR3 DNA reads TGTGCCAGCAGTGAGCCAGCGGGAACTAGCACAGATACGCAGTATTTT. Its protein product is CASSEPAGTSTDTQYF.

The CDR3 DNA reads TGCAGCGTCGGCCGGGACAAGAATCAGCCCCAGCATTTT. This translates into CSVGRDKNQPQHF. The J gene is TRBJ1-5, the V gene TRBV29-1, with D tentatively TRBD1 (6 bases). Trimming left V 6 bases short and J 4 bases short, with 13 bases between. This CDR3 comprises 13 residues. Per germline, CDR1 SQVTM and CDR2 ANQGSEA.

This clonotype was observed a handful of times. The chain joins TRBV14 to TRBJ2-3; D not certain. CDR3 length: 15 residues. From germline, CDR1 is SGHDN and CDR2 FVKESK. V gave up 4 bases and J gave up 0 bases, with 11 bases separating them. CDR3 DNA: TGTGCCAGCAGCCCTATCCGTTCTAGCACAGATACGCAGTATTTT. This translates into CASSPIRSSTDTQYF.

There are many counts of this clonotype. This chain uses TRBV7-3 with TRBJ2-1; no clear D gene. Between the trimmed V and J ends, which lost 5 bases and 6 bases, there was a span of 11 bases. The CDR3 contains 13 residues. CDR1 is SGHTA, CDR2 FQGTGA, per germline. The CDR3 DNA follows: TGTGCCAGCAGCCCCTACCTACGCAATGAGCAGTTCTTC. Translated, it gives CASSPYLRNEQFF.

This clonotype has at least ten counts. The rearrangement uses TRBV20-1 and TRBJ1-5, with unresolved D. Trimming took 0 bases from V and 3 from J, leaving 15 bases between them. The germline V gene encodes CDR1 DFQATT and CDR2 SNEGSKA (reference sequence). The CDR3 sequence is 16 residues long. CDR3: CSARDPLLLPNQPQHF. CDR3 DNA: TGCAGTGCTAGAGATCCCCTGTTGCTCCCCAATCAGCCCCAGCATTTT.

Ten or more counts support this clonotype. The chain couples TRBV6-1 to TRBJ2-3, with 7 bases aligning to TRBD2. The CDR3 length is 16 residues. V lost 4 bases, J lost 0 bases, and 7 bases stayed unmatched. The germline V gene has CDR1 MNHNS and CDR2 SASEGT. CDR3 sequence (DNA): TGTGCCAGCAGTGCCCTGGGGCGGGAGAGCACAGATACGCAGTATTTT. Translation gives CASSALGRESTDTQYF.

This clonotype has a count of ten or more. The chain combines TRBV30 with TRBJ2-1; no firm D call. V was pared by 2 bases and J by 1 base, with 3 bases between. Germline V lookup: CDR1 GTSNPN, CDR2 SVGIG (reference sequence). The CDR3 spans 12 residues. The CDR3 region is CAWSPSYNEQFF. In DNA form, the CDR3 reads TGTGCCTGGAGTCCATCCTACAATGAGCAGTTCTTC.

This clonotype was seen repeatedly, ten times or more. This sequence joins TRBV6-5 and TRBJ2-5; TRBD2 agrees at 10 bases. The germline V gene has CDR1 MNHEY and CDR2 SVGAGI. Trimming at V came to 1 base and at J to 2 bases, leaving 13 bases not matched to a gene. The CDR3 consists of 19 residues. CDR3 sequence (DNA): TGTGCCAGCAGTTACTTCAGGCTAGCGGGAGATGGGCTTCAAGAGACCCAGTACTTC. As protein: CASSYFRLAGDGLQETQYF.

This clonotype was counted ten times or more. The chain has TRBV20-1 and TRBJ2-1; TRBD2 agrees at 8 bases. Trimming at V came to 4 bases and at J to 4 bases, leaving 6 bases not matched to a gene. Germline V gene sequence: CDR1 DFQATT, CDR2 SNEGSKA (reference sequence). The CDR3 sequence is 14 residues long. CDR3 loop: CSAKPGLVYNEQFF. The CDR3, as DNA: TGCAGTGCTAAACCGGGACTAGTATACAATGAGCAGTTCTTC.

The chain employs TRBV20-1 and TRBJ2-7; D may match TRBD1 or TRBD2 (5 bases each). V gave up 6 bases and J gave up 2 bases, with 17 bases separating them. This CDR3 spans 14 amino acids. CDR1 and CDR2 from the germline V gene are DFQATT and SNEGSKA (reference sequence). In nucleotides, the CDR3 is TGCAGTGCGCGTCAACAGGACTCAGCCTACGAGCAGTACTTC. Translated: CSARQQDSAYEQYF.